The 5 T cell receptor beta chains presented below share a single source sample, sequenced in a study of blood T cells in healthy people across ages. Using a J-beta primer mix together with a sample-barcoded 5' primer, a second PCR was run for roughly 7 to 11 cycles. TCRdb re-derived calls from the 5' RACE reads in MiXCR, one entry per CDR3 protein. This table has around 1,700,000 distinct CDR3 sequences, 28% appearing once. The material sequenced was blood. Receptors were obtained from a woman aged 25 to 39 in good health.

In regard to this clonotype: One base away lies a much larger clone, so this may be a sequencing read error. The chain employs TRBV5-1 and TRBJ2-5, with D maybe TRBD2 (6 bases). V was trimmed by 3 bases and J by 1 base, leaving 10 bases between them. The CDR3 is 14 residues long. The V gene's germline CDR1 is SGHRS and CDR2 YFSETQ. The CDR3 loop reads CASSSGDSQETQYF. DNA for the CDR3: TGCGCCAGCAGCTCCGGGGACTCCCAAGAGACCCAGTACTTC.

This clonotype has a handful of counts. J is TRBJ1-1 and V is TRBV6-1; D perhaps matches TRBD1 (5 bases). Trimming took off 4 bases at V and 0 bases at J, with 9 bases between the two ends. CDR1 is MNHNS and CDR2 is SASEGT in the germline V gene. This CDR3 has 14 residues. The CDR3 coding sequence is TGTGCCAGCAGTGTCCAGGGAATGAACACTGAAGCTTTCTTT. It encodes CASSVQGMNTEAFF.

A note on this clonotype: This could be a read error, since a much larger clone is one nucleotide away. The chain recombines TRBV27 with TRBJ2-1; 11 bases line up with TRBD2. The trim removed 5 bases at V and 0 bases at J, leaving 18 bases unmatched. This CDR3 region has 21 residues. CDR1 and CDR2 (germline): MNHEY, SMNVEV (reference sequence). The CDR3 is CASSPTPGLAVCISSYNEQFF. CDR3 nucleotide sequence: TGTGCCAGCAGTCCGACTCCGGGACTAGCGGTTTGCATCAGCTCCTACAATGAGCAGTTCTTC.

The chain is built from TRBV19 and TRBJ1-6; TRBD1 agrees at 7 bases. With 3 bases clipped from V and 11 bases from J, the junction kept 16 bases outside the gene matches. Looked up from germline, CDR1 is LNHDA and CDR2 is SQIVND (reference sequence). The length of the CDR3 is 17 residues. Here the CDR3 DNA reads TGTGCCAGTAGTATGAAGGGGGCACCGGAATCCAACACACCCCTCCACTTT. Translation: CASSMKGAPESNTPLHF.

This clonotype was picked up one time. Since a much larger clone is just one base distant, this may be a read error. The V call is TRBV18, the J call TRBJ2-1; 7 nucleotides line up with TRBD1. CDR3 length: 13 amino acids. The V gene's germline CDR1 is KGHSH and CDR2 LQKENI. The chain's CDR3 is CASSGQVGNERFF. In DNA, the CDR3 is TGTGCCAGCTCCGGACAGGTGGGAAATGAGCGGTTCTTC.